These T cell receptor beta chains were read from a single sample in a study of neoadjuvant nivolumab and ipilimumab in lung cancer. Sequenced by immunoSEQ multiplex PCR; TCRdb stores in-frame clones only, minus some. The sample has roughly 10,000 clones; roughly four fifths are singletons. Sequences were derived from tumor tissue, sampled after neoadjuvant nivolumab, alone or with ipilimumab, at or shortly before surgery. The receptors stem from an adult with non-small cell lung cancer. Some clones in this sample may be carry-over from other donors' samples. Both conserved end residues are part of each CDR3. A D gene is named only where the DNA matches it firmly. Size values are once, few and many counts, or a class for expanded clones, and some rows have none.

clone size	V gene	J gene	D gene	CDR3 DNA	CDR3 protein
.	TRBV18	TRBJ1-5	.	TGTGCCAGCTCACCATCCCAGGGTGGGCAGCCCCAGCATTTT	CASSPSQGGQPQHF
.	TRBV18	TRBJ2-4	.	TGTGCCAGCTCACCACCCCAGAAAGCCAAAAACATTCAGTACTTC	CASSPPQKAKNIQYF
.	TRBV2	TRBJ2-5	TRBD1	TGTGCCAGCCGTAAGACAGGGGCTTTACAAGAGACCCAGTACTTC	CASRKTGALQETQYF
.	TRBV6-5	TRBJ2-7	.	TGTGCCAGCAGTGCCGGTCCCTACGAGCAGTACTTC	CASSAGPYEQYF
.	TRBV18	TRBJ2-3	.	TGTGCCAGCTCACCCGGGGTAGCGGCCTTAGGAGATACGCAGTATTTT	CASSPGVAALGDTQYF
few	TRBV5-6	TRBJ1-1	.	TGTGCCAGCAGCTTACCCAGGGTCCCGGGCACTGAAGCTTTCTTT	CASSLPRVPGTEAFF
.	TRBV5-1	TRBJ2-3	.	TGCGCCAGCCGCAGGGGTTGGACAGACCTGCAGTATTTT	CASRRGWTDLQYF
.	TRBV18	TRBJ1-1	.	TGTGCCAGCTCACCAAAACCCGGGCAGGCCATGAACACTGAAGCTTTCTTT	CASSPKPGQAMNTEAFF
.	TRBV10-3	TRBJ1-2	.	TGTGCCATCAGTGAGTCGGAGACGGCGGGGGGCTACACCTTC	CAISESETAGGYTF
.	TRBV5-4	TRBJ2-2	.	TGTGCCAGCAGTTTCGCGAACACCGGGGAGCTGTTTTTT	CASSFANTGELFF
.	TRBV6-6	TRBJ2-7	.	TGTGCCATCAAGAGGGGTCCGGCCTACGAGCAGTACTTC	CAIKRGPAYEQYF
few	TRBV29-1	TRBJ1-1	.	TGCAGCGTTGTAGCAGGGTATTCTACGAACACTGAAGCTTTCTTT	CSVVAGYSTNTEAFF
.	TRBV30	TRBJ2-2	.	TGTGCCTGGACATCCCCCACCGGGGAGCTGTTTTTT	CAWTSPTGELFF
.	TRBV27	TRBJ2-7	TRBD1	TGTGCCAGCAGGGGGACAGCCTACGAGCAGTACTTC	CASRGTAYEQYF
.	TRBV5-1	TRBJ1-2	.	TGCGCCAGCAAGTGGGGGGACTATGGCTACACCTTC	CASKWGDYGYTF
.	TRBV7-9	TRBJ2-5	.	TGTGCCAGCAGCGCCGGTCCCAGGGACACCCTCCAAGAGACCCAGTACTTC	CASSAGPRDTLQETQYF
.	TRBV6-5	TRBJ2-7	TRBD1	TGTGCCAGCACCGCGGGACAGGGGTTTCGCGACGAGCAGTACTTC	CASTAGQGFRDEQYF
few	TRBV7-9	TRBJ2-7	.	TGTGCCAGCAGCTGGGGTCTTGGGGGCACCTACGAGCAGTACTTC	CASSWGLGGTYEQYF
.	TRBV19	TRBJ2-5	.	TGTGCCAGTAGTATCGGACGGACGTACCAAGAGACCCAGTACTTC	CASSIGRTYQETQYF
.	TRBV5-1	TRBJ2-7	.	TGCGCCAGCAGCTTGGGGCCCCGGGGGAACTACGAGCAGTACTTC	CASSLGPRGNYEQYF
.	TRBV11-2	TRBJ2-7	.	TGTGCCAGCAGCTTAAAGGGGGACAAACTCTATGGCGAGCAGTACTTC	CASSLKGDKLYGEQYF
.	TRBV29-1	TRBJ1-5	.	TGCAGCGTGCGTCCGGGACCGGGCAATCAGCCCCAGCATTTT	CSVRPGPGNQPQHF
.	TRBV5-5	TRBJ2-7	.	TGTGCCAGCAGCATACGGCCGGGTGAGCAGTACTTC	CASSIRPGEQYF
.	TRBV4-1	TRBJ2-1	.	TGCGCCAGCAGCCAAGATAGGGACTTAACCTACAATGAGCAGTTCTTC	CASSQDRDLTYNEQFF
.	TRBV18	TRBJ1-3	.	TGTGCCAGCTCAGGCGTGGAGGGGATTTCCTCTGGAAACACCATATATTTT	CASSGVEGISSGNTIYF
.	TRBV5-4	TRBJ1-2	.	TGTGCCAGCAGCTCCTTGTCGGGAAACTATGGCTACACCTTC	CASSSLSGNYGYTF
.	TRBV7-2	TRBJ2-7	TRBD2	TGTGCCAGCAGCCGAGCGCCTAGCGGAGTCAACCCAACCTACGAGCAGTACTTC	CASSRAPSGVNPTYEQYF
few	TRBV5-5	TRBJ1-6	.	TGTGCCAGCAGCCCCGTCAGCTCTGCTAATTCACCCCTCCACTTT	CASSPVSSANSPLHF
.	TRBV7-2	TRBJ2-7	TRBD1	TGTGCCAGCAGCTTAATGAGCGCCGGACAGGGGGCGTTCGAGCAGTACTTC	CASSLMSAGQGAFEQYF
.	TRBV30	TRBJ1-2	TRBD1	TGTGCCTGGAGCGACGGACAGGGTCGGGGCTACACCTTC	CAWSDGQGRGYTF
.	TRBV5-6	TRBJ1-1	TRBD1	TGTGCCAGCAGACGGACAGGGATCACTGAAGCTTTCTTT	CASRRTGITEAFF
.	TRBV4-2	TRBJ2-2	TRBD1	TGTGCCAGCAGCCAAGGACAGGGACCGAACACCGGGGAGCTGTTTTTT	CASSQGQGPNTGELFF
.	TRBV4-1	TRBJ1-5	.	TGCGCCAGCAGCCAAGCGGCAGGGCCCCAGCATTTT	CASSQAAGPQHF
few	TRBV27	TRBJ1-1	.	TGTGCCAGCAGTTCCGGGGTTGAAGAGAACACTGAAGCTTTCTTT	CASSSGVEENTEAFF
.	TRBV7-2	TRBJ2-7	TRBD2	TGTGCCAGCAGCTTCATAGCGGGACCAACCTACGAGCAGTACTTC	CASSFIAGPTYEQYF
.	TRBV13	TRBJ2-7	.	TGTGCCAGCAGCCTAAGGGACAGCGGGGCCTCCTACGAGCAGTACTTC	CASSLRDSGASYEQYF
.	TRBV5-1	TRBJ2-7	TRBD2	TGCGCCAGCAGCTTGGGAATAGCGGGAGCCTACGAGCAGTACTTC	CASSLGIAGAYEQYF
.	TRBV11-3	TRBJ2-2	TRBD2	TGTGCCACCCGACTAGCGGGAGGGCCTTCCGGGGAGCTGTTTTTT	CATRLAGGPSGELFF
once	TRBV20-1	TRBJ1-5	.	TGCAGTGCTAGCGGGGGAGGGCCCCAGCATTTT	CSASGGGPQHF
once	TRBV29-1	TRBJ2-7	TRBD1	TGCAGCGTTGAAGATCTCTCCGACAGGGGCTACGAGCAGTACTTC	CSVEDLSDRGYEQYF
.	TRBV7-8	TRBJ2-7	.	TGTGCCAGCAGCCCCGGACTATTCTCCTACGAGCAGTACTTC	CASSPGLFSYEQYF
.	TRBV6-1	TRBJ2-1	TRBD1	TGTGCCAGCAGGCCGGGACAGGGGAACTACAATGAGCAGTTCTTC	CASRPGQGNYNEQFF
.	TRBV14	TRBJ1-4	.	TGTGCCAGCAGCCAACGGCGATGGAATGAAAAACTGTTTTTT	CASSQRRWNEKLFF
.	TRBV2	TRBJ2-3	.	TGTGCCAGCAGTGAGGGGGGACACGGGTTGGGCTCAGTGCAGTATTTT	CASSEGGHGLGSVQYF
.	TRBV9	TRBJ2-2	TRBD2	TGTGCCAGCAGCGTAGGTCCCCAGCGGGAGGGGTACACCGGGGAGCTGTTTTTT	CASSVGPQREGYTGELFF